This T cell receptor (beta chain) emerged from a study of OX40 agonist ivuxolimab in advanced cancers. The study in broad terms: The costimulatory receptor OX40 (CD134) was targeted by ivuxolimab, a fully human IgG2 agonistic monoclonal antibody. In the dose-escalation cohort, approximately 82% of patients were male, and the mean age was roughly 60 years, with a range of roughly 23 to 85. The paper reports the monotherapy dose-escalation portion (N of about 56 patients) of the phase I ivuxolimab trial. Partial responses occurred in three dose-escalation patients: two with cutaneous melanoma and one with hepatocellular carcinoma. Prior anti-PD-1, anti-PD-L1 or anti-CTLA-4 therapy was permitted, and about 40% of dose-escalation patients had received checkpoint inhibitors. Peripheral TCRbeta sequencing was intended to test whether TCR sequence diversity was altered and clonal T-cell expansion was caused by ivuxolimab. Of the 50 to 55 dose-escalation patients, hepatocellular carcinoma was present in around 20, melanoma in approximately 15, renal cell carcinoma in 9 and head and neck cancer in 9. Intravenous ivuxolimab was administered to patients every 2 weeks at six dose levels: 0.01, 0.1, 0.3, 1.5, 3 and 10 mg/kg.

For sequencing of the TCRbeta CDR3 region, genomic DNA was extracted from the sorted cells. The immunoSEQ Assay was used to sequence the TCRbeta CDR3 regions. Here the immuneACCESS table is served through TCRdb, limited to in-frame sequences with V and J called. Missing clones are a known gap in these copies; in checked studies unresolved V genes cover under half, and the rest lacks a known reason. The sample contains approximately 67,000 clones, 75% to 95% of them found a single time. Under 7.5% of the sample comes from the top ten. The trial excluded patients who had a history of autoimmune disease or who were on systemic immunosuppression. Peripheral blood for TCR sequencing was drawn from every dose cohort at baseline, at cycle 4 day 1 and at cycle 7 day 1. Samples were obtained from an open-label, multicenter, first-in-human phase I dose-escalation trial of ivuxolimab. Adults with locally advanced or metastatic head and neck squamous cell, hepatocellular, melanoma or renal cell carcinoma were enrolled in the trial. Before TCR sequencing, CD4+ and CD8+ T cells were separately sorted from peripheral blood.

In the case of this clone: There is no known antigen for this receptor. The input lacks base qualities; no much larger clone sits a single base away.

Paper-wide results and their limitations: On average, CD8+ T cells showed more expanded clones than CD4+ T cells after ivuxolimab. The antigen specificity of the peripheral T cells that underwent clonal expansion was not determined. At doses from 0.1 to 3.0 mg/kg, clonal expansion was seen in both CD4+ and CD8+ blood T cells between baseline and week 6. In partial responders in the 0.1-3.0 mg/kg groups, normalized peripheral clonal expansion was found to be among the lowest, especially among CD8+ T cells. Low levels of normalized T-cell clonal expansion were also seen in some nonresponding patients.

Measured from the cysteine to the phenylalanine, the CDR3 is 12 residues long. Solely the CDR3 DNA is kept, with 36 bases framed from the first base. Relative to germline, V is 5 bases shorter and J is 3 bases shorter, with 9 bases between their ends. According to the germline V gene, CDR1 reads SGHDT and CDR2 reads YYEEEE. In this chain, TRBV5-6 is recombined with TRBJ2-7, with no D gene named confidently. The sequences come from CD4+ or CD8+ T cells sorted from blood, collected in a trial of the OX40 agonist ivuxolimab. The receptor comes from an adult with an advanced solid tumor such as melanoma, head and neck, liver or kidney cancer. The CDR3 protein is CASSSGLYEQYF. Read as DNA, the sequence is TGTGCCAGCAGTTCTGGCCTCTACGAGCAGTACTTC.